This T cell receptor (beta chain) is from a study of PD-L1 blockade in urothelial cancer. Study in general: Intravenous atezolizumab, 1,200 mg every 3 weeks, was begun by patients at some point between 2013 and 2014. Male patients with bladder-origin urothelial cancer numbered about 90% of the roughly 29. A median of roughly 150,000 T cells was found in the blood samples. Study-wide findings and caveats: Lower pretreatment blood TCR clonality, under the median, predicted better survival, researchers reported.

Assay used: immunoSEQ multiplex PCR; TCRdb lists only in-frame clones, some missing. Of over 75,000 clones listed, under 90% are singletons. About this clone: Its antigen remains unidentified.

Stated time point: pretreatment peripheral blood. The clonotype originates from a man aged 60 to 75 with urothelial cancer. The sequences come from PBMCs, collected around atezolizumab (anti-PD-L1) treatment.

CDR3 in amino acids: CASSWGLSKTQYF. The CDR3 region has the DNA TGTGCCAGCAGCTGGGGCCTCTCAAAGACCCAGTACTTC. The rearrangement links TRBV27 to TRBJ2-5, with D possibly TRBD1 on 5 matching bases. Germline lookup yields CDR1 MNHEY and CDR2 SMNVEV (reference sequence). This CDR3 region has 13 residues. V lost 6 bases and J 6 bases, leaving 14 bases between the germline ends.